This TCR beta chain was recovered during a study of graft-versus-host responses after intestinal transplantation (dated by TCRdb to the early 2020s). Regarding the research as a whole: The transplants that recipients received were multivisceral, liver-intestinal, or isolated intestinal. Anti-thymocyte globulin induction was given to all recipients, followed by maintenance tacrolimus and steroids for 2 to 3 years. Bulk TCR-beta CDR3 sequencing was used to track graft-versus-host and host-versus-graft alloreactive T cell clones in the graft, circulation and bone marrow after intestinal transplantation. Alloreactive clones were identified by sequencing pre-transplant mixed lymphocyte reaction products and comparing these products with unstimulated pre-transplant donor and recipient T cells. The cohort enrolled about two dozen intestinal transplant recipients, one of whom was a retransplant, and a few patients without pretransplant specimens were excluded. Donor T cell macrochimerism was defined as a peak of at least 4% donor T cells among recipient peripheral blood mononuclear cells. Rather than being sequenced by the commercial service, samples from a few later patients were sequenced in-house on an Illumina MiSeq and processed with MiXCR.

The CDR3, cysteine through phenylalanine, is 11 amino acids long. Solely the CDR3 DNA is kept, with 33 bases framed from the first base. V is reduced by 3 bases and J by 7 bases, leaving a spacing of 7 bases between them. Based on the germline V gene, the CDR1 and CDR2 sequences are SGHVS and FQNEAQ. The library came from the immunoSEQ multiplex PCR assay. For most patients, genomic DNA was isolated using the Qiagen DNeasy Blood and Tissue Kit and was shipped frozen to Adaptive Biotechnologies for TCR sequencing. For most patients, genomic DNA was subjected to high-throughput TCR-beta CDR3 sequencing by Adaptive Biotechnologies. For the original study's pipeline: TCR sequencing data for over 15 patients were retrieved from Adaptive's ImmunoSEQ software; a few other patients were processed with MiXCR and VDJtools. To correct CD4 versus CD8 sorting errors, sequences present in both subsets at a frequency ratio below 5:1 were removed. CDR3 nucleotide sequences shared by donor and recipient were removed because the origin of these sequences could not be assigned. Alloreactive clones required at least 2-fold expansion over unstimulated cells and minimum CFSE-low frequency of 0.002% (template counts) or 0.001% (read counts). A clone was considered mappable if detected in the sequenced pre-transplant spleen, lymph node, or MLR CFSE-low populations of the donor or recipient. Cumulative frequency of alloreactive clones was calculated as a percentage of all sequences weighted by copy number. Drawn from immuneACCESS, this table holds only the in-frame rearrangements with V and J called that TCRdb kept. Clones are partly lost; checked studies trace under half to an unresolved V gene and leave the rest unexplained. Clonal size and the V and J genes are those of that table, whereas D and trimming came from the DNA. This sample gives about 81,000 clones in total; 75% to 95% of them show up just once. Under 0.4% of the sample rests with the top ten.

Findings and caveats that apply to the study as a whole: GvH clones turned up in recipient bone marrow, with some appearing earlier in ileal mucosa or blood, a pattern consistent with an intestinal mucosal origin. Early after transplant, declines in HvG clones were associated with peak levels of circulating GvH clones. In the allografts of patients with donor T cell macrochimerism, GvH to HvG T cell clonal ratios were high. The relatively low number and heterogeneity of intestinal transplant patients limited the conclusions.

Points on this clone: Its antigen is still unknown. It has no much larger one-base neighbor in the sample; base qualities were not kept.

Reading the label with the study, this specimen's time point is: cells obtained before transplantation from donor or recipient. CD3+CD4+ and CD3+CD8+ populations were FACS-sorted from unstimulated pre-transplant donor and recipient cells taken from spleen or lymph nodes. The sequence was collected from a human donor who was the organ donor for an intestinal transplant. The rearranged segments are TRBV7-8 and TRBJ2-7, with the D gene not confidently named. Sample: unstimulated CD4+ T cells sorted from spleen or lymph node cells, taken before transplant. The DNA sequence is TGTGCCAGCAGCTTGGCCGGGGAGCAGTACTTC. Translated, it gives CASSLAGEQYF.